The entry below gives a single T cell receptor beta chain sequence along with its context. Its target is unknown. The data belong to a study of T-cell reconstitution after alpha-beta-depleted transplantation in children. Whole-study results and caveats: At around two months after transplant, the alpha-beta T cells were reportedly derived from several hundred expanded clones that came from non-depleted graft cells. Among T cells one year after transplant, newly produced cells accounted for most counts and diversity. Where some patients showed high TCRbeta diversity at day 60, it came from recipient T cells and thymic progenitors that had survived.

Preparing the TCRbeta library involved the use of unique molecular identifiers. TCRdb reanalysed the PCR reads using MiXCR and keeps one entry per CDR3 protein. The table lists 700,000 to 850,000 distinct CDR3 sequences, around 17% of them singletons, with approximately 5% in the top ten. There are 14 residues in the CDR3. In germline, CDR1 is SGHRS, CDR2 YFSETQ. V lost 4 bases, J lost 5 bases, and 15 bases lay in between. The receptor comes from a male patient aged 5 to 17 who had a stem cell transplant for acute lymphoblastic leukemia, so the T cells may come from the graft donor. The sequenced sample was PBMCs, mostly from graft donor cells, obtained 360 days after TCRalphabeta/CD19-depleted stem cell transplant. V usage is TRBV5-1 and J usage is TRBJ2-5; maybe TRBD2 (6 bases). DNA for the CDR3: TGCGCCAGCAGCGGAGGGCCCCGGGCGGAGACCCAGTACTTC. Protein product: CASSGGPRAETQYF.